The following is a T cell receptor (beta chain) sequence with its context. Naive CD8 cells lacked CD45RO, underwent positive selection for CCR7 and left out terminally differentiated effector memory CD45RA+ cells. Every one of the donors was a Caucasian adult that lived in Nashville, Tennessee. The CDR3 consists of 14 residues. The germline V gene encodes CDR1 SGHTA and CDR2 FQGNSA. Trimming removed 5 bases from V and 1 base from J, with 11 bases in between. The sample originates from a study of shared clonotypes between healthy human individuals. Clones were sequenced by immunoSEQ multiplex PCR, and TCRdb holds only the in-frame ones, with some missing. The sample consists of millions of clones, about 93% of them appearing once.

The rearrangement joins TRBV7-2 to TRBJ1-1; D is unclear. This TCR derives from a man younger than 35 in good health. Some clones in this sample may be carry-over from other donors' samples. The sequenced sample consisted of naive CD8+ T cells from PBMCs. The CDR3 spells CASSPGEQNTEAFF. The CDR3 region has the DNA TGTGCCAGCAGCCCCGGGGAACAGAACACTGAAGCTTTCTTT.